These 25 T cell receptor beta chains were all obtained from the same sample, sequenced in a study of T cells in Graves' hyperthyroidism and ophthalmopathy. Using RNA transcripts as the source, TCR beta CDR3 regions were amplified. Primed by the HTBI set, a first-round RT-PCR was run on the TCR CDR3. TCRdb independently ran MiXCR on the multiplex PCR reads; one entry per CDR3 protein. This sample yields roughly 550,000 distinct CDR3 sequences, of which around 15% are seen a single time; approximately 32% belongs to the top ten. The sample consisted of blood. These receptor sequences come from a woman younger than 45 with Graves' ophthalmopathy.

The CDR3 sequence: CASKGGAGTGELFF. CDR3 sequence (DNA): TGTGCCAGCAAAGGCGGGGCCGGCACCGGGGAGCTGTTTTTT. The chain couples TRBV27 to TRBJ2-2, with D tentatively TRBD2 (6 bases). This CDR3 has 14 amino acids. Germline CDR1 is MNHEY and CDR2 is SMNVEV (reference sequence). With 7 bases removed from V and 4 bases from J, the gap between germline ends came to 13 bases.

V usage is TRBV29-1 and J usage is TRBJ2-7; 9 bases are shared with TRBD2. The CDR3 runs to 13 residues. J was trimmed by 6 bases and V by 4 bases; bases with no gene match: 7. CDR1 is SQVTM, CDR2 ANQGSEA, per germline. As DNA, the CDR3 is TGCAGCGTTGTCGGTGGACTAGCGCCCGAGCAGTACTTC. Amino acid sequence: CSVVGGLAPEQYF.

This clonotype turned up a few times. V and J are TRBV5-6 and TRBJ2-7, with 10 bases aligning to TRBD2. The CDR3 sequence is 15 residues long. Looked up from germline, CDR1 is SGHDT and CDR2 is YYEEEE. V shed 4 bases, J shed 2 bases, and the junction held 6 bases outside the gene matches. The CDR3 DNA reads as TGTGCCAGCAGCCTTAGGACTAGCGGAGCCTACGAGCAGTACTTC. It is translated as CASSLRTSGAYEQYF.

This clonotype came up many times. The rearrangement uses TRBV30 and TRBJ2-1, with 10 bases matching TRBD2. J gave up 3 bases and V 4 bases, and 9 bases lay outside the gene matches. This CDR3 has 16 residues. Germline V gene data show CDR1 as GTSNPN and CDR2 as SVGIG (reference sequence). For the CDR3, the DNA is TGTGCCTGGACCCTGGGCAGGACTAGCGGCTACAATGAGCAGTTCTTC. Translation gives CAWTLGRTSGYNEQFF.

This clonotype was detected ten times or more. CDR3 in DNA: TGTGCCAGCAGCCAAGTTGTAACAGATACGCAGTATTTT. Amino acids: CASSQVVTDTQYF. The chain links TRBV7-9 to TRBJ2-3; no clear D gene. Trimming removed 5 bases from V and 3 bases from J, with 9 bases in between. Germline V gives CDR1 SEHNR, CDR2 FQNEAQ (reference sequence). The CDR3 covers 13 residues.

This clonotype was found many times. The chain links TRBV2 to TRBJ1-3; D ambiguous. Between the trimmed V and J ends, which lost 8 bases and 2 bases, there was a span of 16 bases. The CDR3 length is 15 residues. Germline CDR1 SNHLY, CDR2 FYNNEI. DNA of the CDR3: TGTGCCAGCGCTGCAAGGGATCTGCCTGGAAACACCATATATTTT. Residues: CASAARDLPGNTIYF.

This clonotype showed up many times. The chain has TRBV28 and TRBJ1-1, with D possibly matching TRBD1 (5 bases). The CDR3 length is 14 residues. V shed 10 bases and J shed 3 bases, with 18 bases lying between them. Germline-derived CDR1 and CDR2 are MDHEN and SYDVKM. Written as DNA, the CDR3 is TGTGCCACCAGACACCGGGACGGCGACACTGAAGCTTTCTTT. Translating gives CATRHRDGDTEAFF.

Only a few counts were recorded for this clonotype. The gene calls are TRBV5-1 and TRBJ2-1; D gene ambiguous. Trimming cost V 0 bases and J 1 base, with 8 bases left between them. Germline V gene lookup returns CDR1 SGHRS and CDR2 YFSETQ. The CDR3 sequence is 15 residues long. CDR3 protein: CASSLEKPSYNEQFF. Here the CDR3 DNA reads TGCGCCAGCAGCTTGGAAAAGCCGTCCTACAATGAGCAGTTCTTC. Full variable domain (remainder filled in from reference TRBV5-1 and TRBJ2-1): KAGVTQTPRYLIKTRGQQVTLSCSPISGHRSVSWYQQTPGQGLQFLFEYFSETQRNKGNFPGRFSGRQFSNSRSEMNVSTLELGDSALYLCASSLEKPSYNEQFFGPGTRLTVL.

This clonotype was observed a few times. The genes are TRBV29-1 and TRBJ2-7, with D perhaps assigned TRBD1 or TRBD2 (7 bases each). Looked up from germline, CDR1 is SQVTM and CDR2 is ANQGSEA. V was trimmed by 7 bases and J by 4 bases, leaving 20 bases between them. The CDR3 is made up of 14 amino acids. The CDR3 region is CSAMESGGDYEQYF. In nucleotides, the CDR3 is TGCAGCGCCATGGAGTCAGGGGGGGATTACGAGCAGTACTTC.

Only a few counts were recorded for this clonotype. The CDR3 spells CASSPASGGRAETQYF. The CDR3 region has the DNA TGCGCCAGCAGCCCAGCAAGCGGCGGGAGGGCGGAGACCCAGTACTTC. The genes are TRBV5-1 and TRBJ2-5, with TRBD2 matching 9 bases. Unmatched junction bases numbered 12, after V lost 4 bases and J lost 5 bases. Germline assignment: CDR1 SGHRS and CDR2 YFSETQ. The CDR3 length is 16 residues. Drawing the rest from reference TRBV5-1 and TRBJ2-5, the complete variable domain is KAGVTQTPRYLIKTRGQQVTLSCSPISGHRSVSWYQQTPGQGLQFLFEYFSETQRNKGNFPGRFSGRQFSNSRSEMNVSTLELGDSALYLCASSPASGGRAETQYFGPGTRLLVL.

This clonotype occurred many times. The chain links TRBV6-1 to TRBJ1-1, with D possibly matching TRBD1 (5 bases). CDR3 length equals 15 residues. Germline assignment: CDR1 MNHNS and CDR2 SASEGT. V was trimmed by 5 bases and J by 4 bases, leaving 17 bases between them. The CDR3: CASSPRGAEGTEAFF. CDR3 bases: TGTGCCAGCAGTCCGCGGGGCGCAGAGGGCACTGAAGCTTTCTTT.

This clonotype was detected only a few times. This rearrangement joins TRBV27 to TRBJ1-1; a possible D gene is TRBD1 (5 bases). Looked up from germline, CDR1 is MNHEY and CDR2 is SMNVEV (reference sequence). The V end lost 1 base, the J end lost 10 bases, and 16 bases lay between the germline ends. This CDR3 is 14 amino acids long. The CDR3 protein is CASSLWGIKGTAFF. The CDR3 DNA follows: TGTGCCAGCAGTTTATGGGGGATCAAAGGGACAGCTTTCTTT.

This clonotype was detected a few times. V is TRBV28 and J is TRBJ1-2; D may be TRBD1 (6 bases). Trimming removed 5 bases from V and 3 bases from J, with 16 bases in between. This CDR3 region has 15 residues. Germline V gene lookup returns CDR1 MDHEN and CDR2 SYDVKM. The CDR3 region is CASSPGDRLDYGYTF. CDR3 nucleotide sequence: TGTGCCAGCAGTCCCGGTGACAGGTTAGACTATGGCTACACCTTC.

This clonotype was recorded at least ten times. This chain connects TRBV28 to TRBJ2-1; TRBD2 matches at 15 bases. V lost 3 bases and J lost 1; bases outside the gene matches: 4. This CDR3 region has 18 residues. Germline V gene data show CDR1 as MDHEN and CDR2 as SYDVKM. Written as DNA, the CDR3 is TGTGCCAGCAGTTTGACGGGACTAGCGGGAGGTTCCTACAATGAGCAGTTCTTC. Translated, it gives CASSLTGLAGGSYNEQFF.

J is TRBJ2-4 and V is TRBV10-2; D unclear. CDR1 is WSHSY, CDR2 SAAADI, per germline. The CDR3 is made up of 13 amino acids. Between the trimmed V and J ends, which lost 2 bases and 7 bases, there was a span of 9 bases. For the CDR3, the DNA is TGCGCCAGCAGTGAGGGGGAAGGGAACATTCAGTACTTC. Its protein is CASSEGEGNIQYF.

Worth noting for this clonotype: One base away lies a much larger clone, so this may be a sequencing read error. This sequence joins TRBV20-1 and TRBJ2-3; possibly TRBD1 or TRBD2 for D (5 bases each). This CDR3 is 14 amino acids long. V was trimmed by 4 bases and J by 4 bases, leaving 15 bases between them. CDR1 DFQATT and CDR2 SNEGSKA come from the germline V gene (reference sequence). The CDR3 spells CSATDRGRADTQYF. CDR3 bases: TGCAGTGCTACAGACAGAGGGCGTGCAGATACGCAGTATTTT.

This clonotype was found many times. The rearrangement links TRBV5-5 to TRBJ1-1, with D uncertain. The germline V and J ends were trimmed by 4 bases and 1 base, with 8 bases remaining between them. This CDR3 spans 13 amino acids. Germline V CDR1 and CDR2: SGHKS, YYEKEE (reference sequence). The CDR3 sequence: CASSTTTNTEAFF. CDR3 in DNA: TGTGCCAGCAGCACTACAACGAACACTGAAGCTTTCTTT.

The chain carries TRBV7-6 and TRBJ2-7, with D tentatively TRBD1 (5 bases). The CDR3 spans 14 residues. The V gene lost 5 bases and the J gene lost 3 bases, with 14 bases spanning the gap. From germline, CDR1 is SGHVS and CDR2 FNYEAQ. The CDR3, as DNA: TGTGCCAGCAGCAGGGGCGGCGACTTCTACGAGCAGTACTTC. Its translation is CASSRGGDFYEQYF.

This clonotype was counted ten times or more. V usage is TRBV11-2 and J usage is TRBJ2-1, with TRBD2 identical over 13 bases. Germline V gene lookup returns CDR1 SGHAT and CDR2 FQNNGV. The CDR3 contains 18 residues. J gave up 0 bases and V 5 bases, and 7 bases lay outside the gene matches. CDR3 protein: CASSATGLAGSSYNEQFF. CDR3 nucleotides: TGTGCCAGCAGCGCCACGGGACTAGCGGGGAGCTCCTACAATGAGCAGTTCTTC.

The V gene is TRBV29-1, the J gene TRBJ2-1, with 7 nucleotides matching TRBD1. Germline V gene lookup returns CDR1 SQVTM and CDR2 ANQGSEA. V shed 5 bases and J 9 bases; nucleotides not matched to a gene: 13. CDR3 length: 14 residues. CDR3 sequence: CSVRHARAGGEQFF. The CDR3 nucleotides read TGCAGCGTTCGGCACGCTAGGGCAGGGGGTGAGCAGTTCTTC.

The genes are TRBV20-1 and TRBJ2-2; D might be TRBD1 (6 bases). Germline V gives CDR1 DFQATT, CDR2 SNEGSKA (reference sequence). The CDR3 runs to 16 residues. The V and J ends lost 4 bases and 1 base respectively, with 16 bases between them. CDR3 bases: TGCAGTGCTACGTCCTGGGGGCAGGGGAACACCGGGGAGCTGTTTTTT. Translation: CSATSWGQGNTGELFF.

The J gene is TRBJ1-6, the V gene TRBV6-5; D unresolved. The CDR3 covers 13 residues. The V gene's germline CDR1 is MNHEY and CDR2 SVGAGI. V was trimmed by 0 bases and J by 13 bases, leaving 10 bases between them. CDR3 in DNA: TGTGCCAGCAGTTACTCGCCGGGGAGGCCCCTCCACTTT. Translating it yields CASSYSPGRPLHF.

This chain links TRBV20-1 with TRBJ1-5; no clear D. This CDR3 is built from 14 residues. Germline V gene lookup returns CDR1 DFQATT and CDR2 SNEGSKA (reference sequence). V lost 0 bases to trimming and J lost 5 bases, with 11 bases between them. CDR3 region: CSARDDPAYQPQHF. CDR3 in DNA: TGCAGTGCTAGAGATGACCCGGCGTATCAGCCCCAGCATTTT.

Ten or more counts support this clonotype. The chain joins TRBV12-3 or TRBV12-4 to TRBJ2-1, with 10 positions matching TRBD1. After removal of 6 bases from V and 10 bases from J, the junction contained 15 bases not matched to a gene. The CDR3 is made up of 16 amino acids. The CDR3 protein is CASSQYGGQGVEEQFF. Written as DNA, the CDR3 is TGTGCCAGCAGCCAATACGGCGGACAGGGGGTAGAGGAGCAGTTCTTC.

This clonotype was detected ten times or more. This sequence joins TRBV5-5 and TRBJ1-1, with D unclear. The CDR3 runs 17 residues. Germline CDR1 reads SGHKS; CDR2 reads YYEKEE (reference sequence). The V end lost 5 bases, the J end lost 0 bases, and 20 bases lay between the germline ends. CDR3 DNA: TGTGCCAGCAGTCAGTATCCAGGCGAAAATATGAACACTGAAGCTTTCTTT. It is translated as CASSQYPGENMNTEAFF.